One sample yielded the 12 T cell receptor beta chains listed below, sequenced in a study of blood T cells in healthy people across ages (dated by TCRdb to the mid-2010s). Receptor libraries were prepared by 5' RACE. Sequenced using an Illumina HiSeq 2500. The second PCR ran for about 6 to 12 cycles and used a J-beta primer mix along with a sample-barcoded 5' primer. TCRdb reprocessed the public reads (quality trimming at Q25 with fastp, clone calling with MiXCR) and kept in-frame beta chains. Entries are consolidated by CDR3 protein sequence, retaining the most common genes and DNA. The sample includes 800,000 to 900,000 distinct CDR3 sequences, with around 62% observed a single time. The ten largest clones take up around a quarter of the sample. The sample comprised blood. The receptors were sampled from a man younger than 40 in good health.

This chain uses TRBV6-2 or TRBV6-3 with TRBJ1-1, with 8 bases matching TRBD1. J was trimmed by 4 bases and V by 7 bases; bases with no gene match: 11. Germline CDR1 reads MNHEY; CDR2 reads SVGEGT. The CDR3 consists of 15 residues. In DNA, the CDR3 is TGTGCCAGCATCCAAACGACAGGGGTGTTCACTGAAGCTTTCTTT. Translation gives CASIQTTGVFTEAFF.

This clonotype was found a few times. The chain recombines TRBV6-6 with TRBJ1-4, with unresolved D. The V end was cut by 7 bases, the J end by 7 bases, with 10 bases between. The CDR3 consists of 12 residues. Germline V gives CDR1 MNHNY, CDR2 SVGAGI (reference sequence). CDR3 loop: CASTNGGEKLFF. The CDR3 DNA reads TGTGCCAGCACTAATGGTGGTGAAAAACTGTTTTTT.

The CDR3 nucleotides read TGTGCCAGCAGTGATGGGAGCGGGGGGCCTCCCTACGAGCAGTACTTC. This gives the protein CASSDGSGGPPYEQYF. The chain links TRBV25-1 to TRBJ2-7; 9 bases align to TRBD2. CDR1 is MGHDK and CDR2 is SYGVNS in the germline V gene. CDR3 length: 16 amino acids. The junction had 8 bases not matched to a gene; V was cut back by 3 bases and J by 2 bases.

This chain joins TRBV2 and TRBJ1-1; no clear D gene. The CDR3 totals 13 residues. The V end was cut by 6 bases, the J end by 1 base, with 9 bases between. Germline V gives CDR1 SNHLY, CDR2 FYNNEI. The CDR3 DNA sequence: TGTGCCAGCAGAGATACAGAGAACACTGAAGCTTTCTTT. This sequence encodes CASRDTENTEAFF.

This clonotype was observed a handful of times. The CDR3: CSASTEETQYF. The CDR3 DNA follows: TGCAGTGCTAGCACTGAAGAGACCCAGTACTTC. This chain links TRBV20-1 with TRBJ2-5, with D hard to call. Germline V lookup: CDR1 DFQATT, CDR2 SNEGSKA (reference sequence). This CDR3 comprises 11 residues. Trimming cost V 3 bases and J 3 bases, with 5 bases left between them.

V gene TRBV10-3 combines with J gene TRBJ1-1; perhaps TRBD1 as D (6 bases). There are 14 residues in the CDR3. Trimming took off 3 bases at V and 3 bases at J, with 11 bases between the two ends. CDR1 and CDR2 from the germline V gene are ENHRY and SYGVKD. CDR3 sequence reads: CAISDRGGDTEAFF. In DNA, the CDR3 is TGTGCCATCAGTGATAGGGGGGGGGACACTGAAGCTTTCTTT.

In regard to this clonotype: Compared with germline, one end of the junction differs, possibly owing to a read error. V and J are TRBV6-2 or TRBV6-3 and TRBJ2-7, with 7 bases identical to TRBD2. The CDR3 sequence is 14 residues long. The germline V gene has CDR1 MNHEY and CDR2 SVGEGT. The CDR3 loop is CTSSPQLAQVKQYF. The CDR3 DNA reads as TGTACCAGCAGCCCCCAACTAGCGCAAGTTAAGCAGTACTTC.

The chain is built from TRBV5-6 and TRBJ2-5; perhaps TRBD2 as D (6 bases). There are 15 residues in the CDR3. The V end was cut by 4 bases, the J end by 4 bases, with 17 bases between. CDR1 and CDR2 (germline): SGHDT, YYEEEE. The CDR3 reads CASSTPGLQSETQYF. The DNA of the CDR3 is TGTGCCAGCAGCACGCCGGGACTGCAGTCAGAGACCCAGTACTTC.

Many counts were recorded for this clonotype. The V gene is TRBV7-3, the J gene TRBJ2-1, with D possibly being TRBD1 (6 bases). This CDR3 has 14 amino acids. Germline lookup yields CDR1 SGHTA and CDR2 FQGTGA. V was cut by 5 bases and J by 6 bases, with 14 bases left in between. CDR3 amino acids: CASSRDGQTNEQFF. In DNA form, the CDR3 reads TGTGCCAGCAGCCGTGACGGACAGACCAATGAGCAGTTCTTC. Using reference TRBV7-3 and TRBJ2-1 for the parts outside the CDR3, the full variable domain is GAGVSQTPSNKVTEKGKYVELRCDPISGHTALYWYRQSLGQGPEFLIYFQGTGAADDSGLPNDRFFAVRPEGSVSTLKIQRTERGDSAVYLCASSRDGQTNEQFFGPGTRLTVL.

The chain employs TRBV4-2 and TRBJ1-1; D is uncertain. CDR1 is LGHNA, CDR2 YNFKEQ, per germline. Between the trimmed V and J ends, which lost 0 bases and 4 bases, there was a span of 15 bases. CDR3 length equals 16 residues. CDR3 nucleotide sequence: TGTGCCAGCAGCCAAGAGCCAGTTTACGATGTCACTGAAGCTTTCTTT. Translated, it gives CASSQEPVYDVTEAFF.

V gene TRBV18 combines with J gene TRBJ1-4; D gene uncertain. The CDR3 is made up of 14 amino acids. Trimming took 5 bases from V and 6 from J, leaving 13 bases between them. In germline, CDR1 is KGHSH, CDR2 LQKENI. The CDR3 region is CASSTFEDYEKLFF. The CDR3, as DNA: TGTGCCAGCTCAACCTTCGAGGACTATGAAAAACTGTTTTTT. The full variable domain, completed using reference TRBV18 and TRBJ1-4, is NAGVMQNPRHLVRRRGQEARLRCSPMKGHSHVYWYRQLPEEGLKFMVYLQKENIIDESGMPKERFSAEFPKEGPSILRIQQVVRGDSAAYFCASSTFEDYEKLFFGSGTQLSVL.

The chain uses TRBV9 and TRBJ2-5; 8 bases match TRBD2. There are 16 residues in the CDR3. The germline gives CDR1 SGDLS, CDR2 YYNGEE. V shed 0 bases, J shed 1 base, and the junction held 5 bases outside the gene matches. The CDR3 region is CASSVASGGIQETQYF. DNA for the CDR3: TGTGCCAGCAGCGTAGCGAGCGGGGGTATCCAAGAGACCCAGTACTTC. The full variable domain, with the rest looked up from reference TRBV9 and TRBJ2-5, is DSGVTQTPKHLITATGQRVTLRCSPRSGDLSVYWYQQSLDQGLQFLIQYYNGEERAKGNILERFSAQQFPDLHSELNLSSLELGDSALYFCASSVASGGIQETQYFGPGTRLLVL.